The TCR beta chain described here comes from a study of blood T cell repertoires in COVID-19. Overall study: Some COVID-19 samples were acute and others convalescent; all came from the United States, Italy and Spain. T cells, B-cell-depleted T cells, or PBMCs supplied cDNA or gDNA.

This CDR3 is 14 amino acids long. Germline assignment: CDR1 SGHDN and CDR2 FVKESK. V was shortened by 0 bases and J by 5 bases, with 8 bases between the two germline ends. Study processing details: Reference gene primer amplification in the assay estimated nucleated cell counts. Profiled with immunoSEQ multiplex PCR; TCRdb holds only in-frame clones, not every one. V and J calls and clone size follow that table, whereas D and trimming were derived from the DNA. The sample contains tens of thousands of clones, roughly 89% of which appear only once. This sequence was found in a woman between 45 and 65 years old with active COVID-19. Sequencing was done on a sample of peripheral blood. The chain recombines TRBV14 with TRBJ1-5; no reliable D call. The CDR3 DNA follows: TGTGCCAGCAGCCAAGACGGGGTGGATCAGCCCCAGCATTTT. Amino acid sequence: CASSQDGVDQPQHF.